The subject of this entry is one T cell receptor beta chain. These data belong to a study of T cell changes during pregnancy in multiple sclerosis. Profiled with immunoSEQ multiplex PCR; TCRdb holds only in-frame clones, not every one. Of roughly 44,000 clones in the sample, about 88% were seen once. The germline CDR1 and CDR2 sequences are SGHVS and FQNEAQ. V was shortened by 2 bases and J by 7 bases, with 9 bases between the two germline ends. This CDR3 is built from 13 residues. The gene calls are TRBV7-8 and TRBJ2-1; perhaps TRBD1 as D (5 bases). The sample was CD8+ T cells from peripheral blood mononuclear cells, taken after pregnancy. The TCR originated in a female donor in good health, enrolled as a control in a pregnancy study. CDR3 sequence reads: CASSLRGRNEQFF. In nucleotides, the CDR3 is TGTGCCAGCAGCTTAAGGGGCAGAAATGAGCAGTTCTTC.